This TCR beta chain was captured in a study of molecular identifiers for immune sequencing clone quantification. General study findings and limits: Clones that had above 20 RNA copies took up over 97% of effector molecules but under 1% in naive cells.

CDR3 length: 11 amino acids. Trimming shortened V by 5 bases and J by 6 bases, and 4 bases separated the two germline ends. The germline gives CDR1 LGHNA, CDR2 YNFKEQ. MiXCR, run by TCRdb on the PCR reads, gives a single entry per CDR3 protein. The table records approximately 63,000 distinct CDR3 sequences, approximately 18% of them present only once. This clonotype came up a few times. Its matching antigen is unknown. Sequenced input: naive CD8+ T cells from blood, with Jurkat cell RNA spiked in. Described subset: FACS-sorted CD8+CD4-CCR7+CD45RA+ naive T cells. The source is a human donor in good health. Some libraries in this study had Jurkat cell RNA spiked in. The chain joins TRBV4-2 to TRBJ2-2; D remains unclear. CDR3: CASSISGELFF. The CDR3 DNA reads TGTGCCAGCAGCATTTCCGGGGAGCTGTTTTTT.